The 7 T cell receptor beta chains reported below all come from one sample, sequenced in a study of spatial heterogeneity in lung cancer. Time point denoted: sample taken at primary tumor resection. Sequencing covered unsorted whole RNA taken from tumor, nontumor lung or frozen PBMC. TCRdb re-analysed the 5' RACE reads in MiXCR, keeping a single row per CDR3 protein. The sample includes 20,000 to 25,000 distinct CDR3 sequences, 6.9% of them seen just once. Specimen: PBMCs, collected at surgery. The receptors here all came from a male donor with early-stage non-small cell lung cancer.

The CDR3 sequence: CASSGRDRGRTGELFF. CDR3 coding DNA: TGTGCCAGTAGTGGCCGGGACAGGGGACGGACCGGGGAGCTGTTTTTT. The gene calls are TRBV19 and TRBJ2-2, with TRBD1 matching over 10 bases. V was pared by 5 bases and J by 5 bases, with 8 bases of the junction left unmatched. Looked up from germline, CDR1 is LNHDA and CDR2 is SQIVND (reference sequence). The CDR3 runs to 16 residues.

There are many counts of this clonotype. The genes are TRBV28 and TRBJ2-7; D is perhaps TRBD1 (6 bases). V lost 6 bases and J lost 6, with 18 bases in between. CDR1 MDHEN and CDR2 SYDVKM come from the germline V gene. There are 14 residues in the CDR3. CDR3 in DNA: TGTGCCAGCAGCTCCACAGGGACCCCCCGCGAGCAGTACTTC. As protein: CASSSTGTPREQYF.

This clonotype was recorded a few times. This rearrangement joins TRBV7-2 to TRBJ2-1, with a tentative D call TRBD2 (5 bases). The germline gives CDR1 SGHTA, CDR2 FQGNSA. CDR3 size: 14 residues. V was trimmed by 3 bases and J by 8 bases, leaving 14 bases between them. CDR3 sequence (DNA): TGTGCCAGCAGCTTGGGTCCGGGATCCTATGAGCAGTTCTTC. Its protein product is CASSLGPGSYEQFF.

This clonotype came up a few times. This sequence joins TRBV7-2 and TRBJ1-2; the match to TRBD1 covers 12 bases. J was trimmed by 2 bases and V by 1 base; bases with no gene match: 5. Per the germline V gene, CDR1 is SGHTA and CDR2 is FQGNSA. This CDR3 is built from 17 residues. CDR3 in amino acids: CASSLVGQGAQNYGYTF. The DNA for the CDR3 is TGTGCCAGCAGCTTAGTGGGACAGGGGGCGCAGAACTATGGCTACACCTTC.

This chain links TRBV20-1 with TRBJ2-1; 10 nucleotides align to TRBD2. Looked up from germline, CDR1 is DFQATT and CDR2 is SNEGSKA (reference sequence). V lost 3 bases and J lost 9; bases outside the gene matches: 11. CDR3 size: 15 residues. CDR3 loop: CSARPSGRAWGEQFF. The CDR3 DNA reads as TGCAGTGCTAGGCCCAGCGGGAGGGCCTGGGGTGAGCAGTTCTTC.

This clonotype was seen more than once but under ten times. J is TRBJ1-3 and V is TRBV27; D perhaps matches TRBD1 (6 bases). V lost 4 bases, J lost 2 bases, and 9 bases lay in between. Germline V gene sequence: CDR1 MNHEY, CDR2 SMNVEV (reference sequence). CDR3 length: 14 amino acids. The CDR3 protein is CASSSQGAGNTIYF. Here the CDR3 DNA reads TGTGCCAGCAGTTCACAGGGAGCTGGAAACACCATATATTTT.

The chain recombines TRBV7-6 with TRBJ1-4, with D hard to call. The CDR3 has 13 residues. Germline CDR1 reads SGHVS; CDR2 reads FNYEAQ. The ends were cut back, 0 bases at V and 7 bases at J, with 6 bases in the middle. In DNA, the CDR3 is TGTGCCAGCAGCTTAGCGTTATCTGAAAAACTGTTTTTT. This gives the protein CASSLALSEKLFF.